What follows describes a single TCR beta chain. Using immunoSEQ multiplex PCR, the repertoire was profiled, and TCRdb retains in-frame clones only, with some absent. The sample holds about 81,000 clones; around four fifths are singletons and the top ten take 6.6%. The data are from a study of OX40 agonist ivuxolimab in advanced cancers. Sequences were derived from CD4+ or CD8+ T cells sorted from blood, sampled in a trial of the OX40 agonist ivuxolimab. This TCR was recovered from an adult with an advanced solid tumor such as melanoma, head and neck, liver or kidney cancer.

This CDR3 is CASSNPGTGTGELFF. Here the CDR3 DNA reads TGTGCCAGCAGTAATCCCGGGACAGGCACCGGGGAGCTGTTTTTT. This rearrangement joins TRBV2 to TRBJ2-2, with 8 nucleotides matching TRBD1. Germline values: CDR1 SNHLY, CDR2 FYNNEI. The CDR3 has 15 amino acids. After removal of 5 bases from V and 4 bases from J, the junction contained 6 bases not matched to a gene.